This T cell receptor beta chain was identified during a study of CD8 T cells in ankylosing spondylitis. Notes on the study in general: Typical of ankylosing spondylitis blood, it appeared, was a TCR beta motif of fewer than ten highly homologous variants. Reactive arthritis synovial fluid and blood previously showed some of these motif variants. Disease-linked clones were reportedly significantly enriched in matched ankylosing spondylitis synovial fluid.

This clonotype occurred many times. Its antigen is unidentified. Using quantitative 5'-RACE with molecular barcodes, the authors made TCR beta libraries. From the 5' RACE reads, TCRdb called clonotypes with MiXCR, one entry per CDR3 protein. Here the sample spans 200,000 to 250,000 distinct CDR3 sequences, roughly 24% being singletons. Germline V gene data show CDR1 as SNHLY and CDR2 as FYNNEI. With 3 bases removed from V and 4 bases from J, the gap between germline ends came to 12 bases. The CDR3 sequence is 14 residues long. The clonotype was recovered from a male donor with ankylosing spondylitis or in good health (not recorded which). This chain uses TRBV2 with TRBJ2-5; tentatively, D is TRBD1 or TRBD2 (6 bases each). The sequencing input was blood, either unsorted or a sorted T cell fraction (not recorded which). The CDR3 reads CASSDARGGETQYF. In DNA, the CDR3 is TGTGCCAGCAGTGATGCCAGGGGAGGAGAGACCCAGTACTTC.